The clone carrying this T cell receptor beta chain occurred a few times. Treatment defined: 15 to 20 received Ad26.COV2.S at low or high dose, single or two shots; five or six received placebo; per-sample allocation not given. Sample collection was performed on day 63 after the first vaccine or placebo injection. Profiled with immunoSEQ multiplex PCR; TCRdb holds only in-frame clones, not every one. The table shows about 320,000 clones, with around 90% occurring only once. The source of the sample is a study of Ad26.COV2.S vaccination and SARS-CoV-2 variants. This CDR3 is 13 amino acids long. Unmatched junction bases numbered 5, after V lost 7 bases and J lost 4 bases. From germline, CDR1 is SNHLY and CDR2 FYNNEI.

The sequence derives from a person between 18 and 59 years old who received the Ad26.COV2.S COVID-19 vaccine or a placebo. Sample: peripheral blood, taken in a trial of Ad26.COV2.S vaccine versus placebo. J is TRBJ1-2 and V is TRBV2, with 8 nucleotides matching TRBD1. The CDR3 bases are TGTGCCAGCAATCCAGGGGGCTTCTATGGCTACACCTTC. This sequence encodes CASNPGGFYGYTF. Combining the CDR3 with reference TRBV2 and TRBJ1-2 gives the whole variable domain EPEVTQTPSHQVTQMGQEVILRCVPISNHLYFYWYRQILGQKVEFLVSFYNNEISEKSEIFDDQFSVERPDGSNFTLKIRSTKLEDSAMYFCASNPGGFYGYTFGSGTRLTVV.